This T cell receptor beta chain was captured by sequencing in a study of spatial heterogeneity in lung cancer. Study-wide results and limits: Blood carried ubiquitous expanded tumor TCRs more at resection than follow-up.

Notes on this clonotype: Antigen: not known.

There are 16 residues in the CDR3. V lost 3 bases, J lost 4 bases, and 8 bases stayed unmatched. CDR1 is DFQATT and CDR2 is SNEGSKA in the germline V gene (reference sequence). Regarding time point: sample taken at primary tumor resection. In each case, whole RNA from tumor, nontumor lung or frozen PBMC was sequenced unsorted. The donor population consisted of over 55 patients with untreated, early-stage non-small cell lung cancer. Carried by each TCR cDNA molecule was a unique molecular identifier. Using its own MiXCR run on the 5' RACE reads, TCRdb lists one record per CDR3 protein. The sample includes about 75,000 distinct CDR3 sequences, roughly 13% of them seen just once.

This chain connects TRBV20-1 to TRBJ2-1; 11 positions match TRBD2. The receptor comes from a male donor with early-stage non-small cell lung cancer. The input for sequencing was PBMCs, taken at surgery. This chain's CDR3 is CSASPGTSGLYNEQFF. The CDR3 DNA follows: TGCAGTGCTAGCCCCGGGACTAGCGGATTGTACAATGAGCAGTTCTTC.